These 12 T cell receptor beta chains were all obtained from the same sample, sequenced in a study of vaccination effects on CD4 cells after COVID-19. After expansion with viral peptide pools in the ViraFEST assay, antigen-specific CD4+ T cells were sequenced. The culture ran for 9 to 11 days, and then CD4+ T cells were isolated. The protocol was immunoSEQ multiplex PCR, while the TCRdb copy is restricted to in-frame clones and leaves out a portion. The sample lists roughly 11,000 clones, roughly 70% occurring once. No cognate antigen is known for these TCRs. The specimen comprised CD4+ T cells from PBMCs cultured with HCoV-229E spike peptides, sampled before COVID-19 vaccination. All receptors derive from a human donor who received a COVID-19 vaccine.

The chain uses TRBV4-1 and TRBJ1-5; 7 bases line up with TRBD1. J gave up 7 bases and V 1 base, and 13 bases lay outside the gene matches. The germline V gene has CDR1 MGHRA and CDR2 YSYEKL. CDR3 size: 17 residues. As DNA, the CDR3 is TGCGCCAGCAGCCAAGGCCCACAGGGGATAAAGGAACAGCCCCAGCATTTT. This translates into CASSQGPQGIKEQPQHF.

The rearrangement links TRBV25-1 to TRBJ2-3; D remains unclear. Germline-derived CDR1 and CDR2 are MGHDK and SYGVNS. V was cut by 3 bases and J by 0 bases, with 13 bases left in between. The CDR3 has 16 residues. CDR3 residues: CASSEAQHTSTDTQYF. CDR3 in DNA: TGTGCCAGCAGTGAGGCGCAGCATACTAGCACAGATACGCAGTATTTT.

The rearrangement joins TRBV5-4 to TRBJ1-5, with unresolved D. V lost 2 bases and J lost 5, with 8 bases in between. There are 13 residues in the CDR3. Germline CDR1 and CDR2: SGHNT and YYREEE (reference sequence). This CDR3 is CASSFRPDQPQHF. Written as DNA, the CDR3 is TGTGCCAGCAGCTTTCGTCCTGATCAGCCCCAGCATTTT.

V gene TRBV5-6 combines with J gene TRBJ2-5; the match to TRBD2 covers 9 bases. After removal of 5 bases from V and 7 bases from J, the junction contained 9 bases not matched to a gene. The length of the CDR3 is 14 residues. In germline, CDR1 is SGHDT, CDR2 YYEEEE. The CDR3, as DNA: TGTGCCAGCAGGGAGAGCGGGGGGAGACGGACCCAGTACTTC. It is translated as CASRESGGRRTQYF.

The rearrangement joins TRBV6-5 to TRBJ1-2; 7 bases are a match to TRBD1. The trim removed 4 bases at V and 2 bases at J, leaving 10 bases unmatched. Looked up from germline, CDR1 is MNHEY and CDR2 is SVGAGI. CDR3 length equals 16 residues. The CDR3 sequence: CASSSGPGQPNYGYTF. As DNA, the CDR3 is TGTGCCAGCAGTTCCGGTCCGGGACAGCCGAACTATGGCTACACCTTC.

This chain joins TRBV28 and TRBJ2-1; D is perhaps TRBD1 (6 bases). This CDR3 region has 17 residues. The V and J ends lost 7 bases and 0 bases respectively, with 19 bases between them. Germline-derived CDR1 and CDR2 are MDHEN and SYDVKM. Here the CDR3 reads CASTSSGAPSSYNEQFF. CDR3 DNA: TGTGCCAGCACTTCTTCAGGGGCCCCAAGCTCCTACAATGAGCAGTTCTTC.

The chain joins TRBV2 to TRBJ1-1; no definite D call. The CDR3 consists of 13 residues. With 6 bases removed from V and 1 base from J, the gap between germline ends came to 9 bases. The germline V gene has CDR1 SNHLY and CDR2 FYNNEI. The CDR3 here is CASSTEGNTEAFF. Written as DNA, the CDR3 is TGTGCCAGCAGCACCGAAGGGAACACTGAAGCTTTCTTT.

The CDR3 DNA sequence: TGTGCCAGTAGTCTCCAGGGACTAGCGGGGACCCTCGAGACGCAGTATTTT. It yields the protein CASSLQGLAGTLETQYF. The chain combines TRBV19 with TRBJ2-3; 13 bases line up with TRBD2. After removal of 5 bases from V and 9 bases from J, the junction contained 14 bases not matched to a gene. The CDR3 has 17 amino acids. In germline, CDR1 is LNHDA, CDR2 SQIVND (reference sequence).

The chain uses TRBV12-3 or TRBV12-4 and TRBJ2-1, with 7 bases identical to TRBD1. V lost 3 bases and J lost 8; bases outside the gene matches: 4. The CDR3 consists of 13 residues. DNA of the CDR3: TGTGCCAGCAGTTTGGGACAGAAGGATGAGCAGTTCTTC. Its protein is CASSLGQKDEQFF.

The J gene is TRBJ1-2, the V gene TRBV2; tentatively, D is TRBD1 (5 bases). The CDR3 has 14 residues. V was shortened by 3 bases and J by 2 bases, with 10 bases between the two germline ends. The germline CDR1 and CDR2 sequences are SNHLY and FYNNEI. The CDR3 is CASSDPGGNYGYTF. The CDR3, as DNA: TGTGCCAGCAGTGACCCCGGGGGGAACTATGGCTACACCTTC.

The J gene is TRBJ1-2, the V gene TRBV5-1; D remains unclear. The germline V and J ends were trimmed by 1 base and 3 bases, with 10 bases remaining between them. Germline CDR1 is SGHRS and CDR2 is YFSETQ. The CDR3 consists of 14 residues. The CDR3 DNA follows: TGCGCCAGCAGCTTGAGGGCAGGAGACTATGGCTACACCTTC. This translates into CASSLRAGDYGYTF.

V usage is TRBV5-8 and J usage is TRBJ1-5; no clear D. CDR1 SGHTS and CDR2 YDEGEE come from the germline V gene. CDR3 length: 14 residues. Between the trimmed V and J ends, which lost 4 bases and 9 bases, there was a span of 17 bases. Here the CDR3 reads CASSPGGGFRPQHF. In DNA form, the CDR3 reads TGTGCCAGCAGCCCTGGTGGCGGGTTCCGGCCCCAGCATTTT.